Listed here are 3 T cell receptor beta chains from one sample, sequenced in a study of blood T cell repertoires in COVID-19. Sequenced by immunoSEQ multiplex PCR; TCRdb stores in-frame clones only, minus some. The sample has 200,000 to 300,000 clones; approximately 88% are singletons. Sequencing used PBMCs or T cells enriched from blood (not recorded which). These receptors all stem from a woman aged 40 to 55 with acute COVID-19.

This clone occurred once. V gene TRBV19 combines with J gene TRBJ2-2; D is ambiguous. The CDR3 extends over 15 amino acids. In germline, CDR1 is LNHDA, CDR2 SQIVND (reference sequence). The V end was cut by 1 base, the J end by 6 bases, with 12 bases between. The CDR3 is CASSIARQLPGELFF. The CDR3 region has the DNA TGTGCCAGTAGTATAGCCAGGCAACTTCCCGGGGAGCTGTTTTTT.

This rearrangement joins TRBV24-1 to TRBJ2-6; D not resolved. The germline V gene has CDR1 KGHDR and CDR2 SFDVKD. With 6 bases removed from V and 4 bases from J, the gap between germline ends came to 12 bases. There are 15 residues in the CDR3. The DNA of the CDR3 is TGTGCCACCAGTCCCAATGAGGCCGGGGCCAACGTCCTGACTTTC. It specifies CATSPNEAGANVLTF.

J is TRBJ1-6 and V is TRBV2; a possible D gene is TRBD1 (6 bases). Looked up from germline, CDR1 is SNHLY and CDR2 is FYNNEI. This CDR3 has 14 residues. The ends were cut back, 4 bases at V and 9 bases at J, with 13 bases in the middle. The CDR3 DNA reads TGTGCCAGCAGTGTGCGGGGGCAGGGTTCACCCCTCCACTTT. Amino acids: CASSVRGQGSPLHF.